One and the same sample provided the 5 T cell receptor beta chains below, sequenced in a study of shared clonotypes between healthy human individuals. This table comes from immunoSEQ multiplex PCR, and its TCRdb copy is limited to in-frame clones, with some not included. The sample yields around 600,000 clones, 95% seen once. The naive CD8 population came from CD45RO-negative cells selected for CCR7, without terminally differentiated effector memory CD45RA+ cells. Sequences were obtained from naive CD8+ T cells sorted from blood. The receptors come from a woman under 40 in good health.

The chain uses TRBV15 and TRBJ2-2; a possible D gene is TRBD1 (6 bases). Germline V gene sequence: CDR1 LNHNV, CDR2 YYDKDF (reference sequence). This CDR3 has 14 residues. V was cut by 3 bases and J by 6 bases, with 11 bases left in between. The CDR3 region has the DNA TGTGCCACCAGCAGCGGACAGCCGGCCGGGGAGCTGTTTTTT. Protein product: CATSSGQPAGELFF.

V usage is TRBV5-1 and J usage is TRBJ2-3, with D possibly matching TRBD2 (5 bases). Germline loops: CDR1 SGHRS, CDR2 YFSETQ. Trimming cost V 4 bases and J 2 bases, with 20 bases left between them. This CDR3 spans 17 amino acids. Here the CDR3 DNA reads TGCGCCAGCAGCCCGACCATAGCGCAAACGGACACAGATACGCAGTATTTT. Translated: CASSPTIAQTDTDTQYF.

CDR3 DNA: TGTGCCAGCAGCGGCACTAGCGGGAGGGTCCACGAGCAGTACTTC. This translates into CASSGTSGRVHEQYF. The rearrangement uses TRBV11-2 and TRBJ2-7; TRBD2 matches 13 bases. Trimming removed 5 bases from V and 5 bases from J; junction bases left unmatched: 6. The CDR3 runs 15 residues. Germline V gives CDR1 SGHAT, CDR2 FQNNGV. The full variable domain, in which reference TRBV11-2 and TRBJ2-7 provide the parts outside the CDR3, is EAGVAQSPRYKIIEKRQSVAFWCNPISGHATLYWYQQILGQGPKLLIQFQNNGVVDDSQLPKDRFSAERLKGVDSTLKIQPAKLEDSAVYLCASSGTSGRVHEQYFGPGTRLTVT.

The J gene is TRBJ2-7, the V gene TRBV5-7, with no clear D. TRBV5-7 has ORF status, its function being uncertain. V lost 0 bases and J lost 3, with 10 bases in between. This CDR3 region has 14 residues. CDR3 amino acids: CASSLVKEIYEQYF. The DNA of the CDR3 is TGTGCCAGCAGCTTGGTGAAGGAGATCTACGAGCAGTACTTC.

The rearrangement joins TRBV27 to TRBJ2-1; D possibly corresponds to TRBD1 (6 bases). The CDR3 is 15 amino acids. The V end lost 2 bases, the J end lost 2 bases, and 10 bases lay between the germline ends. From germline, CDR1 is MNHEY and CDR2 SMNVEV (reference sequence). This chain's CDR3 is CASSLGGPPYNEQFF. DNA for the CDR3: TGTGCCAGCAGTTTAGGGGGCCCCCCCTACAATGAGCAGTTCTTC.